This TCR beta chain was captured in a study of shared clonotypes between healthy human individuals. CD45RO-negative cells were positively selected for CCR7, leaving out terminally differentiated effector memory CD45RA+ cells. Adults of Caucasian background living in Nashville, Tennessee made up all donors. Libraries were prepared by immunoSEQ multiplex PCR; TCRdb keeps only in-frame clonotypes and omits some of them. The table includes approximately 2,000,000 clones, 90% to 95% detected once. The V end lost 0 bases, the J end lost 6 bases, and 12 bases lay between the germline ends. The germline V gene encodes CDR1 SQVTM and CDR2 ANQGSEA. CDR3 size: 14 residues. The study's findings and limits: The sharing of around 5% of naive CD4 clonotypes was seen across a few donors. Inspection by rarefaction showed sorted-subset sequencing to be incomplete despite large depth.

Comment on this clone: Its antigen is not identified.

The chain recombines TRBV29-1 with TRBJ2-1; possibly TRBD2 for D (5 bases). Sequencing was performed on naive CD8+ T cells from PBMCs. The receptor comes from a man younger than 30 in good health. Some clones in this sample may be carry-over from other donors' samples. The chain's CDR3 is CSVEDFSSSNEQFF. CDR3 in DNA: TGCAGCGTTGAAGATTTCTCTAGCTCCAATGAGCAGTTCTTC.